The T cell receptor beta chain described here comes from a study of control samples from healthy donors and cancer patients. The CDR3 runs 15 residues. Between the trimmed V and J ends, which lost 4 bases and 1 base, there was a span of 9 bases. Germline CDR1 reads KGHDR; CDR2 reads SFDVKD. Sequencing was performed with immunoSEQ multiplex PCR; in TCRdb, only in-frame clones are kept and a portion is missing. The sample lists about 120,000 clones, 80% to 90% occurring once. The chain recombines TRBV24-1 with TRBJ2-2; D unclear. Material for sequencing was blood. The sequence came from a man in his 60s in good health. The CDR3 loop reads CATSEHDGNTGELFF. DNA of the CDR3: TGTGCCACCAGTGAACACGATGGGAACACCGGGGAGCTGTTTTTT.